These 20 T cell receptor beta chains were sequenced from one sample in a study of identifying expanded T cells in peripheral blood. Some clones are missing from TCRdb's copy, which holds only in-frame ones; the method was immunoSEQ multiplex PCR. The sample records about 89,000 clones, about 87% being singletons. The sample comprised blood. Every receptor here comes from a person aged 18 to 75 in good health.

V gene TRBV28 combines with J gene TRBJ2-7, with TRBD1 matching over 7 bases. Germline V gene data show CDR1 as MDHEN and CDR2 as SYDVKM. The CDR3 extends over 13 amino acids. With V trimmed by 7 bases and J by 0 bases, 3 bases remained unmatched. The CDR3, as DNA: TGTGCCAGCACAGGGGGTGGCTCCTACGAGCAGTACTTC. Translating gives CASTGGGSYEQYF. The whole variable domain, remainder taken from reference TRBV28 and TRBJ2-7, is DVKVTQSSRYLVKRTGEKVFLECVQDMDHENMFWYRQDPGLGLRLIYFSYDVKMKEKGDIPEGYSVSREKKERFSLILESASTNQTSMYLCASTGGGSYEQYFGPGTRLTVT.

This chain links TRBV19 with TRBJ1-1, with D unclear. With 2 bases removed from V and 1 base from J, the gap between germline ends came to 5 bases. The CDR3 contains 13 residues. Germline CDR1 LNHDA, CDR2 SQIVND (reference sequence). The CDR3 reads CASSIIRNTEAFF. The DNA for the CDR3 is TGTGCCAGTAGTATAATTAGGAACACTGAAGCTTTCTTT.

This rearrangement joins TRBV7-9 to TRBJ1-1; 8 positions match TRBD1. Unmatched junction bases numbered 6, after V lost 3 bases and J lost 6 bases. CDR1 is SEHNR and CDR2 is FQNEAQ in the germline V gene (reference sequence). The CDR3 sequence is 14 residues long. CDR3 nucleotides: TGTGCCAGCAGCTTGAACCAGGGGGCCGCTGAAGCTTTCTTT. Amino acid sequence: CASSLNQGAAEAFF.

The V gene is TRBV5-1, the J gene TRBJ2-5; no definite D call. The V gene lost 4 bases and the J gene lost 1 base, with 17 bases spanning the gap. The CDR3 sequence is 16 residues long. The V gene's germline CDR1 is SGHRS and CDR2 YFSETQ. In DNA, the CDR3 is TGCGCCAGCAGCCCCCGTGGCATGGGTCTCCAAGAGACCCAGTACTTC. Translation gives CASSPRGMGLQETQYF.

This clone was recorded only once. V usage is TRBV6-1 and J usage is TRBJ2-3; 8 positions match TRBD2. Germline loops: CDR1 MNHNS, CDR2 SASEGT. This CDR3 has 14 amino acids. Trimming took 4 bases from V and 4 from J; bases not matched to a gene: 4. The CDR3, as DNA: TGTGCCAGCAGTGTCGGGACTAGTCCAGATACGCAGTATTTT. It translates to CASSVGTSPDTQYF.

This clone was counted only a few times. The chain has TRBV19 and TRBJ2-1, with 7 positions matching TRBD2. The CDR3 contains 16 residues. The V and J ends lost 5 bases and 7 bases, in that order; junction bases with no gene match: 14. Germline values: CDR1 LNHDA, CDR2 SQIVND (reference sequence). CDR3 region: CASSSRTSLRMNEQFF. The CDR3 bases are TGTGCCAGTAGTTCGCGGACTAGTTTAAGAATGAATGAGCAGTTCTTC.

V gene TRBV6-5 combines with J gene TRBJ1-4; D is unresolved. This CDR3 contains 14 residues. V was pared by 5 bases and J by 7 bases, with 14 bases between. Germline values: CDR1 MNHEY, CDR2 SVGAGI. In DNA, the CDR3 is TGTGCCAGCAGTGAAGTGGCAGACTTTGAAAAACTGTTTTTT. It codes for CASSEVADFEKLFF.

The chain joins TRBV6-1 to TRBJ2-1; D tentatively fits TRBD1 or TRBD2 (7 bases each). The germline gives CDR1 MNHNS, CDR2 SASEGT. The CDR3 loop spans 14 amino acids. Trimming stripped 0 bases from V and 8 bases from J, with 11 bases between. CDR3 sequence: CASSEARGGDEQFF. The CDR3 nucleotides are TGTGCCAGCAGTGAAGCCAGGGGGGGGGATGAGCAGTTCTTC.

This chain connects TRBV5-1 to TRBJ2-3; 11 nucleotides align to TRBD1. V was clipped by 1 base and J by 4 bases; unmatched bases: 2. The CDR3 extends over 15 amino acids. Germline loops: CDR1 SGHRS, CDR2 YFSETQ. The CDR3 coding sequence is TGCGCCAGCAGCTTGTCGGGACAGGGGGCAGATACGCAGTATTTT. Amino acids: CASSLSGQGADTQYF.

The V and J genes are TRBV9 and TRBJ2-2; tentative D call: TRBD1 (6 bases). The V gene lost 0 bases and the J gene lost 2 bases, with 11 bases spanning the gap. The germline V gene encodes CDR1 SGDLS and CDR2 YYNGEE. The CDR3 covers 16 residues. CDR3 in DNA: TGTGCCAGCAGCGTAGGACAGGTTTCTAACACCGGGGAGCTGTTTTTT. It translates to CASSVGQVSNTGELFF.

The J gene is TRBJ2-1, the V gene TRBV6-4; 8 nucleotides match TRBD2. The J segment lost 4 bases and the V segment lost 6 bases, leaving 8 bases of the junction unmatched. Germline V gives CDR1 MRHNA, CDR2 SNTAGT. This CDR3 has 15 amino acids. The CDR3 protein is CASSSGGGTYNEQFF. The DNA for the CDR3 is TGTGCCAGCAGCTCGGGCGGGGGGACGTACAATGAGCAGTTCTTC.

The chain uses TRBV7-2 and TRBJ2-2; no firm D call. Germline CDR1 is SGHTA and CDR2 is FQGNSA. Trimming cost V 5 bases and J 6 bases, with 7 bases left between them. The length of the CDR3 is 12 residues. The CDR3: CASSMVAGELFF. For the CDR3, the DNA is TGTGCCAGCAGCATGGTTGCCGGGGAGCTGTTTTTT.

This clone has just a few counts. The J gene is TRBJ1-5, the V gene TRBV11-2; no clear D gene. With 0 bases removed from V and 6 bases from J, the gap between germline ends came to 6 bases. Germline CDR1 SGHAT, CDR2 FQNNGV. CDR3 length: 13 residues. The CDR3 reads CASSLDGVQPQHF. CDR3 nucleotides: TGTGCCAGCAGCTTAGATGGGGTTCAGCCCCAGCATTTT.

Comments on this clone: Mismatch with germline at one junction end may stem from a read error. This chain links TRBV5-7 with TRBJ1-4; 11 positions match TRBD1. TRBV5-7 is reported as an ORF; its role is uncertain. The CDR3 loop spans 11 amino acids. The CDR3 spells CASRPPGQGVF. The DNA of the CDR3 is TGTGCCAGCCGACCGCCGGGACAGGGGGTTTTT.

V is TRBV19 and J is TRBJ2-7; D might be TRBD1 (6 bases). From germline, CDR1 is LNHDA and CDR2 SQIVND (reference sequence). Between the trimmed V and J ends, which lost 2 bases and 0 bases, there was a span of 14 bases. The CDR3 has 16 residues. CDR3 nucleotide sequence: TGTGCCAGTAGTATAACTGGGGGCCCCCCCTCCTACGAGCAGTACTTC. It translates to CASSITGGPPSYEQYF.

The chain joins TRBV30 to TRBJ1-2, with 8 bases fitting TRBD1. The germline V gene encodes CDR1 GTSNPN and CDR2 SVGIG (reference sequence). V gave up 7 bases and J gave up 6 bases; unmatched junction bases: 19. CDR3 length: 16 amino acids. CDR3 nucleotide sequence: TGTGCCTCAAAATTCGGGTCAGGGGGCCTGCGGGATGGCTACACCTTC. This encodes CASKFGSGGLRDGYTF.

The chain couples TRBV28 to TRBJ2-3, with a tentative D call TRBD2 (6 bases). Germline-derived CDR1 and CDR2 are MDHEN and SYDVKM. V shed 4 bases and J shed 5 bases, with 10 bases lying between them. The CDR3 runs 13 residues. The CDR3 DNA sequence: TGTGCCAGCAGTTCCGGGAGCGAAGATACGCAGTATTTT. Translation: CASSSGSEDTQYF.

The chain has TRBV30 and TRBJ1-5, with a possible D match to TRBD1 (5 bases). There are 13 residues in the CDR3. V was pared by 5 bases and J by 1 base, with 9 bases between. CDR1 and CDR2 (germline): GTSNPN, SVGIG (reference sequence). CDR3 sequence: CAWSTESNQPQHF. For the CDR3, the DNA is TGTGCCTGGTCGACAGAGAGCAATCAGCCCCAGCATTTT.

This chain links TRBV23-1 with TRBJ2-2; D is unresolved. TRBV23-1 is flagged as an ORF with uncertain function. V dropped 6 bases and J dropped 3 bases, with 5 bases sitting between them. CDR3 length: 12 amino acids. CDR3 in DNA: TGCGCCAGCAGGAGCTACACCGGGGAGCTGTTTTTT. It is translated as CASRSYTGELFF.

This chain links TRBV10-3 with TRBJ1-3, with 7 bases identical to TRBD1. Germline CDR1 ENHRY, CDR2 SYGVKD. Germline trimming cut 7 bases from V and 2 bases from J; bases unmatched to any gene: 5. The CDR3 has 14 amino acids. The CDR3 here is CAIMRDRAGNTIYF. In DNA, the CDR3 is TGTGCCATCATGCGGGACAGAGCTGGAAACACCATATATTTT.